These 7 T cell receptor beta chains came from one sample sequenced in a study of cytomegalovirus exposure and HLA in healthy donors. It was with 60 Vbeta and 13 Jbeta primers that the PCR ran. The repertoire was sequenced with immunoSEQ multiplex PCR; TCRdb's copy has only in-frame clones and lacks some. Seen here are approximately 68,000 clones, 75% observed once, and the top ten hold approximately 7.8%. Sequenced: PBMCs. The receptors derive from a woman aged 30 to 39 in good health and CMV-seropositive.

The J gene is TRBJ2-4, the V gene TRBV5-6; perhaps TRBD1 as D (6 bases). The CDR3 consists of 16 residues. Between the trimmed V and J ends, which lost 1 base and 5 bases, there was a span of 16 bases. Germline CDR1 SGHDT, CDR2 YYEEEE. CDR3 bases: TGTGCCAGCAGCTTGAAGGCAGGACCAGGGGAAAACATTCAGTACTTC. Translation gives CASSLKAGPGENIQYF.

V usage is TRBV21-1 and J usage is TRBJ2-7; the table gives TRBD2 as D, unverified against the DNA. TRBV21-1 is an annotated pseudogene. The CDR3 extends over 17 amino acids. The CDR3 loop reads CASSIWTGTDDSYEQYF. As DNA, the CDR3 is TGTGCCAGCAGCATCTGGACGGGAACGGATGATTCCTACGAGCAGTACTTC.

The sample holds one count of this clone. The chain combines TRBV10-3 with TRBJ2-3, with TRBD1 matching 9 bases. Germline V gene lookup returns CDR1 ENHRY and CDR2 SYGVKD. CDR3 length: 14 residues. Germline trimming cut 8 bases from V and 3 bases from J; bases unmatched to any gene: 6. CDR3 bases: TGTGCCATCCAACAGGGGGCGGGAACAGATACGCAGTATTTT. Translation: CAIQQGAGTDTQYF.

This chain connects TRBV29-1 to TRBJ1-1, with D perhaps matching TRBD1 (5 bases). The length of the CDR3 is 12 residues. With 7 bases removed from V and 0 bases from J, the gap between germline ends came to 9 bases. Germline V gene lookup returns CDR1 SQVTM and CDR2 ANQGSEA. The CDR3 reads CSAKTVNTEAFF. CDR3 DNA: TGCAGCGCCAAGACAGTGAACACTGAAGCTTTCTTT.

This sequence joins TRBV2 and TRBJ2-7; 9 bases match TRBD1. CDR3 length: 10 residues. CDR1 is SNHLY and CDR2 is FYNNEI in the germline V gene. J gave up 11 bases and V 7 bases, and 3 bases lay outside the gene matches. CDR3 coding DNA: TGTGCCAGCACCGGACAGGGGAAGTACTTC. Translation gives CASTGQGKYF.

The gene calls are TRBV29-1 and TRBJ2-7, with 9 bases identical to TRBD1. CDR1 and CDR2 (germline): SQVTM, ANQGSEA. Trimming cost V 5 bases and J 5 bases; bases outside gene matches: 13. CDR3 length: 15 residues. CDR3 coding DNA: TGCAGCGTTTCATCCGGGACAGGGTCAGGGAACGAGCAGTACTTC. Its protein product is CSVSSGTGSGNEQYF.

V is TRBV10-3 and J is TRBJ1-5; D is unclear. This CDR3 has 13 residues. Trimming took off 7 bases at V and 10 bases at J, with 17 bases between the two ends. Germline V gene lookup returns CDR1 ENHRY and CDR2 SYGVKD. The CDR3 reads CAITLSPSFPQHF. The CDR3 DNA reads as TGTGCCATCACCCTATCTCCCTCGTTTCCCCAGCATTTT.